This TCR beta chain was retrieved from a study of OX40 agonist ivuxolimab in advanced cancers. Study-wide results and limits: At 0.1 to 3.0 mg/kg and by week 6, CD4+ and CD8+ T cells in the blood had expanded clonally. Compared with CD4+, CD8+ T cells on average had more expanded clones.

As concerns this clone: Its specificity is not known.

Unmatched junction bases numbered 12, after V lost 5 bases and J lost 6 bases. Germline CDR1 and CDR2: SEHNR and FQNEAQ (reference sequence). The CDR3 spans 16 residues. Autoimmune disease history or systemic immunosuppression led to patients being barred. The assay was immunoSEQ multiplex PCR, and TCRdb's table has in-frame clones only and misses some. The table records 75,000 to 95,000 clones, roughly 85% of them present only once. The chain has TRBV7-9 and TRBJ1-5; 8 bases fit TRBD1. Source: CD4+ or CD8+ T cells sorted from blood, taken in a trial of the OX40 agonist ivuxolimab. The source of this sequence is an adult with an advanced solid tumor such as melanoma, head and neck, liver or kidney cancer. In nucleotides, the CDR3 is TGTGCCAGCAGCCCCGGGGGAGGACAGGGAATTCAGCCCCAGCATTTT. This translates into CASSPGGGQGIQPQHF.